The 7 T cell receptor beta chains below were found in one sample sequenced in a study of graft-versus-host responses after intestinal transplantation. Profiled with immunoSEQ multiplex PCR; TCRdb holds only in-frame clones, not every one. This sample has roughly 99,000 clones, with about 84% found just once. Here the sequenced sample was PBMCs, taken 255 days after intestinal transplant. These TCRs come from a human patient who received an intestinal transplant, so some T cells may come from the graft donor.

The chain has TRBV19 and TRBJ1-1; D not certain. Germline values: CDR1 LNHDA, CDR2 SQIVND (reference sequence). The length of the CDR3 is 14 residues. Trimming left V 1 base short and J 3 bases short, with 9 bases between. The CDR3 region has the DNA TGTGCCAGTAGTATAGCAGTACTAGACACTGAAGCTTTCTTT. Residues: CASSIAVLDTEAFF.

This chain connects TRBV9 to TRBJ2-7, with D perhaps assigned TRBD1 or TRBD2 (6 bases each). This CDR3 is 16 amino acids long. Germline loops: CDR1 SGDLS, CDR2 YYNGEE. V was trimmed by 3 bases and J by 2 bases, leaving 18 bases between them. The chain's CDR3 is CASSEEGDFPPYEQYF. Written as DNA, the CDR3 is TGTGCCAGCAGCGAGGAGGGGGACTTCCCCCCCTACGAGCAGTACTTC.

This clone showed up just once. The rearrangement joins TRBV27 to TRBJ1-5; the D gene is possibly TRBD1 (5 bases). Trimming stripped 8 bases from V and 4 bases from J, with 12 bases between. This CDR3 comprises 13 residues. From germline, CDR1 is MNHEY and CDR2 SMNVEV (reference sequence). CDR3 amino acids: CASGFRANQPQHF. Here the CDR3 DNA reads TGTGCCAGCGGGTTCAGGGCTAATCAGCCCCAGCATTTT.

This chain links TRBV14 with TRBJ1-1; a possible D gene is TRBD1 (6 bases). The CDR3 sequence is 17 residues long. V dropped 1 base and J dropped 3 bases, with 18 bases sitting between them. Per the germline V gene, CDR1 is SGHDN and CDR2 is FVKESK. CDR3 region: CASSQGGRGRIDTEAFF. CDR3 nucleotide sequence: TGTGCCAGCAGCCAAGGGGGGCGAGGTCGGATCGACACTGAAGCTTTCTTT.

This clone was observed a single time. The chain recombines TRBV6-1 with TRBJ1-4, with 7 bases matching TRBD1. V dropped 5 bases and J dropped 4; count of bases not matched to a gene: 7. The CDR3 extends over 15 amino acids. Germline CDR1 MNHNS, CDR2 SASEGT. The CDR3 region has the DNA TGTGCCAGCAGTTCGTTTACAGGGGTTAATGAAAAACTGTTTTTT. Translated: CASSSFTGVNEKLFF.

The V call is TRBV5-1, the J call TRBJ2-7; weak D call: TRBD1 (6 bases). Per the germline V gene, CDR1 is SGHRS and CDR2 is YFSETQ. CDR3 size: 15 residues. The V gene lost 0 bases and the J gene lost 2 bases, with 12 bases spanning the gap. The DNA for the CDR3 is TGCGCCAGCAGCTTGGCCAGGGGTTCCCCCTACGAGCAGTACTTC. This translates into CASSLARGSPYEQYF.

V usage is TRBV7-2 and J usage is TRBJ2-5; 8 positions agree with TRBD1. The germline gives CDR1 SGHTA, CDR2 FQGNSA. The ends lost 4 bases at V and 5 bases at J; junction bases unmatched: 3. The CDR3 length is 13 residues. CDR3: CASSWTGRETQYF. The CDR3 nucleotides read TGTGCCAGCAGCTGGACAGGGAGGGAGACCCAGTACTTC.